Each of the 21 T cell receptor beta chains below was sequenced from the same sample in a study of shared clonotypes between healthy human individuals. Terminally differentiated effector memory CD45RA+ cells were excluded from the naive CD8 cells, which were CD45RO-negative and positively selected for CCR7. The repertoire was sequenced with immunoSEQ multiplex PCR; TCRdb's copy has only in-frame clones and lacks some. The table shows around 700,000 clones, with roughly 94% occurring only once. The sample taken for sequencing was naive CD8+ T cells sorted from blood. The receptor source for this set is a man under 40 in good health.

This chain joins TRBV12-5 and TRBJ2-7; perhaps TRBD2 as D (6 bases). Trimming removed 4 bases from V and 1 base from J, with 8 bases in between. Germline CDR1 LGHNT, CDR2 FRNRAP. The CDR3 is 13 residues long. The CDR3 bases are TGTGCTAGTGGTTGGGACTGGTCCTACGAGCAGTACTTC. Protein product: CASGWDWSYEQYF.

This clone was detected only once. The rearrangement links TRBV6-5 to TRBJ2-7; the D call may be TRBD1 or TRBD2 (6 bases each). The CDR3 contains 15 residues. The V gene's germline CDR1 is MNHEY and CDR2 SVGAGI. V lost 2 bases and J lost 2, with 13 bases in between. The CDR3 DNA reads as TGTGCCAGCAGTTACGGGGGGACAACCACCTACGAGCAGTACTTC. Protein sequence: CASSYGGTTTYEQYF.

The chain uses TRBV28 and TRBJ2-1, with a possible D match to TRBD1 (5 bases). The CDR3 length is 16 residues. CDR1 is MDHEN, CDR2 SYDVKM, per germline. Trimming removed 2 bases from V and 3 bases from J, with 14 bases in between. The CDR3 sequence is CASSLGRVSNYNEQFF. The CDR3 DNA reads as TGTGCCAGCAGTTTAGGCAGGGTATCCAACTACAATGAGCAGTTCTTC.

This clone is a singleton in its sample. The gene calls are TRBV7-9 and TRBJ2-1; 13 nucleotides match TRBD2. The CDR3 has 17 amino acids. From germline, CDR1 is SEHNR and CDR2 FQNEAQ (reference sequence). V lost 6 bases, J lost 2 bases, and 7 bases stayed unmatched. CDR3 region: CASRTPGTSGAYNEQFF. DNA of the CDR3: TGTGCCAGCAGGACCCCAGGGACTAGCGGGGCCTACAATGAGCAGTTCTTC.

The CDR3 here is CASSSQDRYEQYF. CDR3 bases: TGTGCCAGCAGCTCTCAGGACCGCTACGAGCAGTACTTC. This rearrangement joins TRBV7-9 to TRBJ2-7; D gene uncertain. Germline V lookup: CDR1 SEHNR, CDR2 FQNEAQ (reference sequence). Trimming left V 4 bases short and J 3 bases short, with 10 bases between. The CDR3 is made up of 13 amino acids.

Concerning this clone itself: The same CDR3 is also encoded by other DNA sequences in this sample. The chain joins TRBV4-2 to TRBJ2-7; D is uncertain. This CDR3 spans 13 amino acids. Germline-derived CDR1 and CDR2 are LGHNA and YNFKEQ. Trimming shortened V by 1 base and J by 3 bases, and 7 bases separated the two germline ends. The CDR3 protein is CASSQGASYEQYF. The CDR3 DNA reads TGTGCCAGCAGCCAAGGTGCCAGCTACGAGCAGTACTTC.

This rearrangement joins TRBV7-6 to TRBJ2-1; D uncertain. The CDR3 consists of 16 residues. V was cut by 2 bases and J by 9 bases, with 20 bases left in between. CDR1 SGHVS and CDR2 FNYEAQ come from the germline V gene. The chain's CDR3 is CASSLKTVRTSSEQFF. The CDR3 DNA reads as TGTGCCAGCAGCTTAAAAACCGTCCGAACCAGTAGTGAGCAGTTCTTC.

The rearrangement joins TRBV11-2 to TRBJ2-7, with 13 bases that match TRBD2. This CDR3 contains 15 residues. Germline values: CDR1 SGHAT, CDR2 FQNNGV. Trimming removed 4 bases from V and 3 bases from J; junction bases left unmatched: 3. CDR3 sequence: CASSSRTSGSYEQYF. CDR3 in DNA: TGTGCCAGCAGCTCTAGGACTAGCGGGAGCTACGAGCAGTACTTC.

A note on this clone: At the DNA level, this CDR3 is encoded by other sequences in the same sample as well. This sequence joins TRBV19 and TRBJ1-5, with D possibly matching TRBD1 (5 bases). The ends were cut back, 1 base at V and 3 bases at J, with 10 bases in the middle. There are 15 residues in the CDR3. CDR1 and CDR2 (germline): LNHDA, SQIVND (reference sequence). CDR3 in DNA: TGTGCCAGTAGTATAGGGCAGGGAAACAATCAGCCCCAGCATTTT. It codes for CASSIGQGNNQPQHF.

The rearrangement joins TRBV4-3 to TRBJ2-7, with 8 nucleotides matching TRBD2. With V trimmed by 0 bases and J by 4 bases, 8 bases remained unmatched. Germline CDR1 and CDR2: LGHNA and YSLEER. The CDR3 is made up of 16 amino acids. The CDR3 DNA is TGCGCCAGCAGCCAAGACGCCGGGACTAGGCCTTACGAGCAGTACTTC. It specifies CASSQDAGTRPYEQYF.

The chain combines TRBV28 with TRBJ2-7; 7 bases fit TRBD2. V trimming: 3 bases; J trimming: 0 bases; junction bases outside the gene matches: 11. The CDR3 has 17 residues. Germline V gene data show CDR1 as MDHEN and CDR2 as SYDVKM. CDR3: CASSFSRLAGNSYEQYF. DNA of the CDR3: TGTGCCAGCAGTTTTAGTCGGTTAGCGGGCAACTCCTACGAGCAGTACTTC.

V is TRBV14 and J is TRBJ1-2, with D unresolved. V lost 6 bases to trimming and J lost 2 bases, with 10 bases between them. From germline, CDR1 is SGHDN and CDR2 FVKESK. This CDR3 has 13 residues. CDR3 sequence (DNA): TGTGCCAGCAGACCTTCGACAAACTATGGCTACACCTTC. Encoded protein: CASRPSTNYGYTF.

The sample holds one count of this clone. The chain uses TRBV7-9 and TRBJ1-2; no clear D gene. V was trimmed by 5 bases and J by 6 bases, leaving 10 bases between them. The CDR3 length is 12 residues. Germline CDR1 SEHNR, CDR2 FQNEAQ (reference sequence). CDR3 nucleotides: TGTGCCAGCAGCCCGGACTCGGATGGCTACACCTTC. It specifies CASSPDSDGYTF. Full variable domain (rest looked up from reference TRBV7-9 and TRBJ1-2): DTGVSQNPRHKITKRGQNVTFRCDPISEHNRLYWYRQTLGQGPEFLTYFQNEAQLEKSRLLSDRFSAERPKGSFSTLEIQRTEQGDSAMYLCASSPDSDGYTFGSGTRLTVV.

The rearrangement links TRBV11-3 to TRBJ2-3; D gene ambiguous. V was pared by 2 bases and J by 5 bases, with 5 bases between. The CDR3 loop spans 12 amino acids. Germline-derived CDR1 and CDR2 are SGHNT and YENEEA. Written as DNA, the CDR3 is TGTGCCAGCAGCTTACCTGGAGATACGCAGTATTTT. This translates into CASSLPGDTQYF.

The chain has TRBV23-1 and TRBJ2-7; D possibly matches TRBD1 or TRBD2 (5 bases each). TRBV23-1 is an ORF for which the function is uncertain. The CDR3 length is 16 residues. V was trimmed by 3 bases and J by 3 bases, leaving 18 bases between them. The CDR3 nucleotides read TGCGCCAGCAGTCAGACCAGGGACGGTGACCGCTACGAGCAGTACTTC. Residues: CASSQTRDGDRYEQYF.

The V and J genes are TRBV7-9 and TRBJ2-1; no definite D call. CDR1 SEHNR and CDR2 FQNEAQ come from the germline V gene (reference sequence). V was trimmed by 8 bases and J by 6 bases, leaving 8 bases between them. There are 11 residues in the CDR3. In nucleotides, the CDR3 is TGTGCCAGCGTTAGCAGCAATGAGCAGTTCTTC. The encoded protein is CASVSSNEQFF.

This chain connects TRBV27 to TRBJ2-1, with TRBD1 as a possible D gene (5 bases). V gave up 0 bases and J gave up 9 bases, with 15 bases separating them. The germline gives CDR1 MNHEY, CDR2 SMNVEV (reference sequence). This CDR3 is built from 15 residues. As DNA, the CDR3 is TGTGCCAGCAGTTTATCTGGCGGAAGGGGTGGTGAGCAGTTCTTC. Protein: CASSLSGGRGGEQFF.

A note on this clone: This same CDR3 is encoded by further DNA sequences in the sample. The CDR3 is CASSYPGELFF. The CDR3 nucleotides are TGTGCCAGCAGTTACCCCGGGGAGCTGTTTTTT. V usage is TRBV6-6 and J usage is TRBJ2-2; D unclear. Germline lookup yields CDR1 MNHNY and CDR2 SVGAGI (reference sequence). V lost 2 bases, J lost 6 bases, and 1 base lay in between. The CDR3 has 11 residues.

The chain carries TRBV30 and TRBJ2-1; D is unclear. There are 14 residues in the CDR3. Trimming took off 4 bases at V and 0 bases at J, with 10 bases between the two ends. CDR1 and CDR2 (germline): GTSNPN, SVGIG (reference sequence). This CDR3 is CAWKVAVSYNEQFF. The CDR3 DNA reads as TGTGCCTGGAAAGTTGCGGTCTCCTACAATGAGCAGTTCTTC.

The V and J genes are TRBV10-1 and TRBJ2-7; weak D call: TRBD1 (5 bases). Trimming stripped 4 bases from V and 1 base from J, with 14 bases between. The V gene's germline CDR1 is WNHNN and CDR2 SYGVQD (reference sequence). This CDR3 is 15 amino acids long. The CDR3 sequence: CASSGGRYGSYEQYF. CDR3 nucleotide sequence: TGCGCCAGCAGTGGGGGCCGCTACGGGTCCTACGAGCAGTACTTC.

The gene calls are TRBV4-3 and TRBJ2-3; 7 nucleotides match TRBD2. This CDR3 has 15 residues. V lost 3 bases, J lost 6 bases, and 9 bases stayed unmatched. Germline loops: CDR1 LGHNA, CDR2 YSLEER. CDR3 sequence: CASSQGGRSSDTQYF. CDR3 nucleotide sequence: TGCGCCAGCAGCCAGGGGGGGAGGAGCTCGGATACGCAGTATTTT.